This TCR beta chain was sequenced in a study of T cells in Graves' hyperthyroidism and ophthalmopathy. The TCR beta CDR3 regions underwent amplification using RNA transcripts as the source. Using the HTBI primer set, a first-round RT-PCR was run on the TCR CDR3. TCRdb re-called the multiplex PCR reads with MiXCR, one entry per CDR3 protein. The data contain roughly 800,000 distinct CDR3 sequences, roughly 40% of them singletons. In its sample, this clonotype was seen many times. There are 15 residues in the CDR3. Germline loops: CDR1 LNHNV, CDR2 YYDKDF (reference sequence). The V end was cut by 0 bases, the J end by 1 base, with 9 bases between. Across 18 months, stable Graves' hyperthyroidism was marked by no progression to ophthalmopathy. Diagnosis of hyperthyroidism was new in patients aged 18 to 65, and its duration was under 2 months. Pregnant or lactating patients were excluded, as were those with uncontrolled infection or other autoimmune disease.

The rearrangement links TRBV15 to TRBJ1-1, with a tentative D call TRBD1 (6 bases). The clonotype was recovered from a man between 18 and 35 years old with Graves' hyperthyroidism. Sequenced material: blood. The DNA for the CDR3 is TGTGCCACCAGCAGAGAAAGGGGGACGAACACTGAAGCTTTCTTT. Translating it yields CATSRERGTNTEAFF.